The 28 T cell receptor beta chains presented below share a single source sample, sequenced in a study of blood T cell repertoires in COVID-19. Profiled with immunoSEQ multiplex PCR; TCRdb holds only in-frame clones, not every one. The table lists fewer than 350,000 clones, about 90% of them singletons. The sequenced sample consisted of peripheral blood. These receptor sequences come from a woman aged 50 to 65 who had recovered from COVID-19.

This clone was counted a single time. The chain uses TRBV28 and TRBJ1-6; D perhaps matches TRBD1 (5 bases). The CDR3 sequence is 15 residues long. The V end lost 2 bases, the J end lost 7 bases, and 12 bases lay between the germline ends. CDR1 MDHEN and CDR2 SYDVKM come from the germline V gene. This CDR3 reads CASSLVAGWNSPLHF. The DNA of the CDR3 is TGTGCCAGCAGTTTAGTGGCAGGGTGGAATTCACCCCTCCACTTT.

This clone was found once. This chain links TRBV10-3 with TRBJ2-2, with 9 bases that match TRBD1. CDR1 ENHRY and CDR2 SYGVKD come from the germline V gene. There are 14 residues in the CDR3. The V and J ends lost 6 bases and 2 bases, in that order; junction bases with no gene match: 1. The CDR3 nucleotides are TGTGCCATCAGGGGACAGGGAAACACCGGGGAGCTGTTTTTT. Residues: CAIRGQGNTGELFF.

This chain uses TRBV3-1 (or the pseudogene TRBV3-2) with TRBJ2-3, with TRBD2 matching 8 bases. The V gene end was trimmed by 1 base and the J gene end by 2 bases; junction bases not matched to a gene: 2. Germline V CDR1 and CDR2: LGHDT, YNNKEL (reference sequence). The CDR3 is 15 residues long. The CDR3 reads CASSQGSGNTDTQYF. The CDR3 nucleotides read TGTGCCAGCAGCCAAGGTAGCGGGAACACAGATACGCAGTATTTT.

This chain joins TRBV28 and TRBJ2-2; 8 positions match TRBD2. Germline V gene data show CDR1 as MDHEN and CDR2 as SYDVKM. J was trimmed by 3 bases and V by 7 bases; bases with no gene match: 7. The CDR3 is 15 amino acids. The CDR3 sequence is CASNRAGADTGELFF. The CDR3 region has the DNA TGTGCCAGCAATCGAGCGGGAGCCGACACCGGGGAGCTGTTTTTT. The full variable domain, its missing parts supplied by reference TRBV28 and TRBJ2-2, is DVKVTQSSRYLVKRTGEKVFLECVQDMDHENMFWYRQDPGLGLRLIYFSYDVKMKEKGDIPEGYSVSREKKERFSLILESASTNQTSMYLCASNRAGADTGELFFGEGSRLTVL.

The V and J genes are TRBV10-3 and TRBJ1-2; TRBD1 is a possible D gene (6 bases). Germline CDR1 is ENHRY and CDR2 is SYGVKD. V was shortened by 7 bases and J by 1 base, with 13 bases between the two germline ends. The CDR3 is made up of 14 amino acids. The CDR3: CAITEGGYNYGYTF. Written as DNA, the CDR3 is TGTGCCATCACCGAGGGGGGGTATAACTATGGCTACACCTTC.

This chain uses TRBV30 with TRBJ1-1; unclear D gene. V was trimmed by 4 bases and J by 1 base, leaving 10 bases between them. Per germline, CDR1 GTSNPN and CDR2 SVGIG (reference sequence). This CDR3 region has 13 residues. The CDR3 protein is CAWIFMANTEAFF. The DNA of the CDR3 is TGTGCCTGGATCTTTATGGCGAACACTGAAGCTTTCTTT.

The V and J genes are TRBV7-2 and TRBJ2-3; TRBD1 might be the D (6 bases). Trimming took off 0 bases at V and 7 bases at J, with 11 bases between the two ends. The germline CDR1 and CDR2 sequences are SGHTA and FQGNSA. The CDR3 runs 14 residues. Here the CDR3 DNA reads TGTGCCAGCAGCTTAGCTGAACAGGGAAATACGCAGTATTTT. Translation gives CASSLAEQGNTQYF. Full variable domain (rest looked up from reference TRBV7-2 and TRBJ2-3): GAGVSQSPSNKVTEKGKDVELRCDPISGHTALYWYRQSLGQGLEFLIYFQGNSAPDKSGLPSDRFSAERTGGSVSTLTIQRTQQEDSAVYLCASSLAEQGNTQYFGPGTRLTVL.

Comment on this clone: This same CDR3 is encoded by further DNA sequences in the sample. The chain employs TRBV28 and TRBJ2-7; 11 positions match TRBD1. The CDR3 is made up of 14 amino acids. Germline CDR1 is MDHEN and CDR2 is SYDVKM. J was trimmed by 5 bases and V by 3 bases; bases with no gene match: 3. The CDR3 sequence is CASSLDRGPDEQYF. DNA for the CDR3: TGTGCCAGCAGTTTGGACAGGGGGCCAGACGAGCAGTACTTC.

The chain couples TRBV7-5 to TRBJ1-2; TRBD1 is the table's D call, not checked against the DNA. TRBV7-5 corresponds to a pseudogene. This CDR3 region has 12 residues. The CDR3 region is CARSCYSGQTHF. The CDR3 DNA follows: TGTGCCAGAAGCTGTTACTCGGGACAGACTCACTTC.

The chain uses TRBV19 and TRBJ1-6, with D perhaps matching TRBD1 (5 bases). CDR3 length: 15 amino acids. Germline V gives CDR1 LNHDA, CDR2 SQIVND (reference sequence). V lost 3 bases to trimming and J lost 0 bases, with 6 bases between them. The CDR3 region has the DNA TGTGCCAGTAGTATTACAGGCTCCTATAATTCACCCCTCCACTTT. Protein: CASSITGSYNSPLHF.

This chain uses TRBV2 with TRBJ1-6; D remains ambiguous. V dropped 5 bases and J dropped 0 bases, with 8 bases sitting between them. The CDR3 has 15 amino acids. CDR1 SNHLY and CDR2 FYNNEI come from the germline V gene. The CDR3 sequence: CASSSQSSYNSPLHF. CDR3 nucleotides: TGTGCCAGCAGTTCACAGAGCTCCTATAATTCACCCCTCCACTTT.

The CDR3 region has the DNA TGTGCCAGCAGTGACCGAGGACGGGACTACGAGCAGTACTTC. Translated: CASSDRGRDYEQYF. The chain links TRBV6-1 to TRBJ2-7; possible D gene TRBD2, 5 bases. The germline V and J ends were trimmed by 3 bases and 3 bases, with 12 bases remaining between them. This CDR3 contains 14 residues. Germline V lookup: CDR1 MNHNS, CDR2 SASEGT.

The chain joins TRBV20-1 to TRBJ2-1; D uncertain. The CDR3 covers 10 residues. V was trimmed by 4 bases and J by 7 bases, leaving 5 bases between them. Germline V gene data show CDR1 as DFQATT and CDR2 as SNEGSKA (reference sequence). The CDR3 bases are TGCAGTGCTAACTGGAATGAGCAGTTCTTC. Translating it yields CSANWNEQFF.

The chain has TRBV24-1 and TRBJ2-5; unclear D gene. Germline CDR1 is KGHDR and CDR2 is SFDVKD. Trimming left V 5 bases short and J 4 bases short, with 19 bases between. CDR3 size: 16 residues. The CDR3 sequence: CATSVLRSGHVETQYF. CDR3 nucleotides: TGTGCCACCAGTGTATTGCGGTCCGGTCACGTAGAGACCCAGTACTTC.

This sequence joins TRBV28 and TRBJ2-1; TRBD1 matches at 8 bases. V gave up 4 bases and J gave up 5 bases; unmatched junction bases: 13. Looked up from germline, CDR1 is MDHEN and CDR2 is SYDVKM. The CDR3 has 17 amino acids. The CDR3 loop is CASSSPQGASGHNEQFF. In DNA form, the CDR3 reads TGTGCCAGCAGTTCGCCCCAGGGGGCCAGCGGACACAATGAGCAGTTCTTC.

The gene calls are TRBV6-5 and TRBJ2-7; 7 nucleotides line up with TRBD1. Germline V gene data show CDR1 as MNHEY and CDR2 as SVGAGI. V shed 2 bases and J 1 base; nucleotides not matched to a gene: 2. This CDR3 region has 14 residues. CDR3 nucleotide sequence: TGTGCCAGCAGTTACGGGACAGAGTCCTACGAGCAGTACTTC. It codes for CASSYGTESYEQYF.

This chain links TRBV6-5 with TRBJ1-1; D perhaps matches TRBD1 (6 bases). V was shortened by 6 bases and J by 0 bases, with 11 bases between the two germline ends. This CDR3 comprises 14 residues. Germline V gene sequence: CDR1 MNHEY, CDR2 SVGAGI. The DNA for the CDR3 is TGTGCCAGCAGCCGCAGGGGACTGAACACTGAAGCTTTCTTT. Its protein is CASSRRGLNTEAFF.

The chain is built from TRBV19 and TRBJ1-2; perhaps TRBD1 as D (5 bases). The length of the CDR3 is 16 residues. The germline V gene has CDR1 LNHDA and CDR2 SQIVND (reference sequence). V lost 8 bases, J lost 5 bases, and 24 bases lay in between. The CDR3 protein is CASGGSGTGGRYGYTF. CDR3 bases: TGTGCCAGTGGAGGATCCGGGACGGGAGGACGATATGGCTACACCTTC.

The rearrangement joins TRBV15 to TRBJ2-5, with no clear D. Trimming pared 4 bases from V and 2 bases from J, leaving 8 bases between. This CDR3 is built from 13 residues. Germline V lookup: CDR1 LNHNV, CDR2 YYDKDF (reference sequence). CDR3 DNA: TGTGCCACCAGCACTCAGATACAAGAGACCCAGTACTTC. It codes for CATSTQIQETQYF.

The V call is TRBV28, the J call TRBJ2-2; 10 positions agree with TRBD1. Germline CDR1 and CDR2: MDHEN and SYDVKM. V lost 8 bases to trimming and J lost 5 bases; unmatched junction nucleotides: 5. The CDR3 sequence is 14 residues long. This CDR3 is CASGTGVSTGELFF. The CDR3 DNA reads as TGTGCCAGCGGGACAGGGGTGTCGACCGGGGAGCTGTTTTTT.

V is TRBV6-2 or TRBV6-3 and J is TRBJ1-6; D may be TRBD1 (6 bases). Germline V gene lookup returns CDR1 MNHEY and CDR2 SVGEGT. V shed 2 bases and J shed 14 bases, with 16 bases lying between them. The CDR3 spans 14 residues. The CDR3 here is CASSYRRTDSTLHF. CDR3 bases: TGTGCCAGCAGTTACCGAAGGACAGACAGTACCCTCCACTTT.

The genes are TRBV27 and TRBJ2-5; TRBD2 aligns across 8 bases. After removal of 5 bases from V and 0 bases from J, the junction contained 8 bases not matched to a gene. Germline CDR1 MNHEY, CDR2 SMNVEV (reference sequence). This CDR3 comprises 16 residues. DNA of the CDR3: TGTGCCAGCAGTCCCTCCCCTAGCGGGTACCAAGAGACCCAGTACTTC. Its protein is CASSPSPSGYQETQYF.

This sequence joins TRBV27 and TRBJ2-5, with D possibly matching TRBD1 (5 bases). Per the germline V gene, CDR1 is MNHEY and CDR2 is SMNVEV (reference sequence). Trimming stripped 3 bases from V and 3 bases from J, with 11 bases between. This CDR3 is 14 amino acids long. The CDR3 nucleotides read TGTGCCAGCAGTTTTTGGGGCACGAAAGAGACCCAGTACTTC. It translates to CASSFWGTKETQYF.

This chain's CDR3 is CASSLVSGGATDTQYF. The CDR3 coding sequence is TGTGCCAGCAGCTTAGTAAGCGGGGGGGCGACAGATACGCAGTATTTT. V and J are TRBV7-8 and TRBJ2-3, with 10 nucleotides matching TRBD2. CDR1 is SGHVS and CDR2 is FQNEAQ in the germline V gene. The CDR3 loop spans 16 amino acids. Trimming took 1 base from V and 3 from J; bases not matched to a gene: 4.

The chain couples TRBV3-1 (or the pseudogene TRBV3-2) to TRBJ2-1; TRBD2 aligns across 13 bases. This CDR3 region has 19 residues. Trimming took 0 bases from V and 4 from J; bases not matched to a gene: 9. Germline loops: CDR1 LGHDT, CDR2 YNNKEL (reference sequence). In nucleotides, the CDR3 is TGTGCCAGCAGCCAAGATCTCTACGGGACTAGCGGGATGTACAATGAGCAGTTCTTC. This gives the protein CASSQDLYGTSGMYNEQFF.

This sequence joins TRBV27 and TRBJ2-1; TRBD2 matches 9 bases. CDR3 size: 15 residues. Germline V CDR1 and CDR2: MNHEY, SMNVEV (reference sequence). Germline trimming cut 3 bases from V and 8 bases from J; bases unmatched to any gene: 8. CDR3 residues: CASSFVVAGDDEQFF. The DNA for the CDR3 is TGTGCCAGCAGTTTCGTAGTAGCGGGAGATGATGAGCAGTTCTTC.

This chain connects TRBV3-1 (or the pseudogene TRBV3-2) to TRBJ1-3, with 7 bases identical to TRBD1. The CDR3 loop spans 15 amino acids. Germline V CDR1 and CDR2: LGHDT, YNNKEL (reference sequence). The ends lost 5 bases at V and 3 bases at J; junction bases unmatched: 7. CDR3 loop: CASSWQGVGGNTIYF. Here the CDR3 DNA reads TGTGCCAGCAGCTGGCAGGGGGTTGGTGGAAACACCATATATTTT.

This clone was recorded only once. The rearrangement uses TRBV12-3 or TRBV12-4 and TRBJ2-7; TRBD1 aligns across 8 bases. Trimming cost V 8 bases and J 6 bases; bases outside gene matches: 6. This CDR3 is built from 12 residues. CDR3 DNA: TGTGCCAGCGGGCAGGGGGCCACCGAGCAGTACTTC. Its protein is CASGQGATEQYF.